This T cell receptor beta chain was captured in a study of shared clonotypes between healthy human individuals. Study-wide results and caveats: Sequencing depth was predicted to influence how clonotypes are shared among donors.

In the case of this clone: Antigen unknown.

CD45RO-negative, CCR7-selected cells formed the naive CD8 fraction, which excluded terminally differentiated effector memory CD45RA+ cells. This table comes from immunoSEQ multiplex PCR, and its TCRdb copy is limited to in-frame clones, with some not included. This sample carries about 680,000 clones, 90% to 95% of them seen once, and the ten largest clones take about 24%. This CDR3 contains 13 residues. V lost 6 bases, J lost 3 bases, and 12 bases lay in between. Germline V CDR1 and CDR2: MNHEY, SVGAGI. J is TRBJ2-7 and V is TRBV6-5; D is possibly TRBD1 or TRBD2 (5 bases each). The TCR sequence derives from a man aged 30 to 39 in good health. The material sequenced was naive CD8+ T cells sorted from blood. CDR3 amino acids: CASRGEGLYEQYF. CDR3 nucleotide sequence: TGTGCCAGCAGAGGCGAGGGGCTCTACGAGCAGTACTTC.